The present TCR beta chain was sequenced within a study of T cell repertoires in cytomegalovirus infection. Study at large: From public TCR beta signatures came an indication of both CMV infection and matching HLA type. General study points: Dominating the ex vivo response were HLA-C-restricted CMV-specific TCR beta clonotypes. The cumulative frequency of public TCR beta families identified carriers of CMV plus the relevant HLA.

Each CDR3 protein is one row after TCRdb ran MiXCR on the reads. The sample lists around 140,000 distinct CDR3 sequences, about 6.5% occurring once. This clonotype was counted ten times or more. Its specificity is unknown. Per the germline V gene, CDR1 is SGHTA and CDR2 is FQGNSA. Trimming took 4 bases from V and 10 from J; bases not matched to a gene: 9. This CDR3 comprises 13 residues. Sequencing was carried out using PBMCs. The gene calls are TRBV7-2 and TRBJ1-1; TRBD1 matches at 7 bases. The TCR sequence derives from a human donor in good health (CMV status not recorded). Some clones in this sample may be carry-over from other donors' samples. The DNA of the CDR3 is TGTGCCAGCAGCTGGCCAGGGGGTCTGGCAGCTTTCTTT. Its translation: CASSWPGGLAAFF.